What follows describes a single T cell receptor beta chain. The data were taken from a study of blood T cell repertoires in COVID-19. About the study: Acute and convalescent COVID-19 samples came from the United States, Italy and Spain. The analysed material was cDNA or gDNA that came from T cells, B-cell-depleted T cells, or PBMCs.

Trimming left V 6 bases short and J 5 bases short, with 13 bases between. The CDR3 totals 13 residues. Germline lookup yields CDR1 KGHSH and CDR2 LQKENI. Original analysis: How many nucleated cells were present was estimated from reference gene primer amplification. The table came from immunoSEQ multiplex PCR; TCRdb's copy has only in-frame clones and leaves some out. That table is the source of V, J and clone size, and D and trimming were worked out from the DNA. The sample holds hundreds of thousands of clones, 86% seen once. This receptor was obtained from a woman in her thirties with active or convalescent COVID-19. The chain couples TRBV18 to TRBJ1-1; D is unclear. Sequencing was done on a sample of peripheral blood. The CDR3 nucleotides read TGTGCCAGCTCCTCATCCGAGACAACTGAAGCTTTCTTT. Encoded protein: CASSSSETTEAFF. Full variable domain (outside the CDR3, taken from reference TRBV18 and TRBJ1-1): NAGVMQNPRHLVRRRGQEARLRCSPMKGHSHVYWYRQLPEEGLKFMVYLQKENIIDESGMPKERFSAEFPKEGPSILRIQQVVRGDSAAYFCASSSSETTEAFFGQGTRLTVV.